The source of this T cell receptor beta chain is a study of a mutant IDH1 vaccine in newly diagnosed glioma. Looking at the study overall: Patients had received radiotherapy, temozolomide, or both previously, most receiving both. Whole-study findings and limits: There seemed to be no relation between pseudoprogression and changes in top peripheral T cell clonotypes. There were vaccine-induced immune responses in 90% to 95% of the patients.

Comments on this clone: What it binds is unknown.

Looked up from germline, CDR1 is MDHEN and CDR2 is SYDVKM. CDR3 length: 16 amino acids. J was trimmed by 5 bases and V by 3 bases; bases with no gene match: 9. Time point specified: baseline, week 1 (first vaccination visit). Treatment denoted: pre-vaccination baseline after standard-of-care therapy. Each of the donors came in with new WHO grade 3 or 4 astrocytomas that were IDH1-mutant and ATRX-lost. Assay: immunoSEQ multiplex PCR; the TCRdb copy retains only in-frame clones and omits some. This sample has some 60,000 clones; approximately 91% occur once, and the top ten carry 2.6%. The receptor was isolated from a man aged 45-60 years with glioma. The material sequenced was PBMCs, taken from a glioma patient treated with radiotherapy, temozolomide or both. The genes are TRBV28 and TRBJ1-1; 10 nucleotides line up with TRBD1. CDR3 protein: CASSLGPGTGDTEAFF. The CDR3 DNA is TGTGCCAGCAGTTTGGGCCCGGGGACAGGGGATACTGAAGCTTTCTTT.